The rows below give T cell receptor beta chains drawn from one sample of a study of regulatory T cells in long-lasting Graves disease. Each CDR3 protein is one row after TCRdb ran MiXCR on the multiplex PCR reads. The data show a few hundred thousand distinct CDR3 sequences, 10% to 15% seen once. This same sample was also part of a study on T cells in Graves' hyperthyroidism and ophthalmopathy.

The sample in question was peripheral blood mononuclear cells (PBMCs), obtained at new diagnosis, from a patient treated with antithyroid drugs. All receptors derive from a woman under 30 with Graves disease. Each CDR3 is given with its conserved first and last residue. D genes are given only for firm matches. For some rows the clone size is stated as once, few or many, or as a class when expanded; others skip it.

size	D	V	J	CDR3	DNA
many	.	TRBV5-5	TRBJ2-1	CASSRRGQVGPNEQFF	TGTGCCAGCAGCCGGCGGGGCCAAGTGGGGCCGAATGAGCAGTTCTTC
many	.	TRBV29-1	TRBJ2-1	CSTSPEMNYNEQFF	TGCAGCACTTCTCCGGAGATGAATTACAATGAGCAGTTCTTC
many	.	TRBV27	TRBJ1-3	CASRRDPTSGNTIYF	TGTGCCAGCAGACGGGACCCGACGTCGGGAAACACCATATATTTT
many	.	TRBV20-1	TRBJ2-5	CSARGQGQETQYF	TGCAGTGCTAGAGGTCAGGGTCAAGAGACCCAGTACTTC
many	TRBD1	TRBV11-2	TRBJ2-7	CASSLDRVREQYF	TGTGCCAGCAGCCTCGACAGGGTGAGGGAGCAGTACTTC
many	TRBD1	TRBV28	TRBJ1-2	CASRSLGGDRVGGYTF	TGTGCCAGCAGAAGCCTTGGGGGCGACAGGGTTGGGGGCTACACCTTC
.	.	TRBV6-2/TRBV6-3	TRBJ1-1	CASSFSQIEAFF	TGTGCCAGCAGTTTCTCACAGATTGAAGCTTTCTTT
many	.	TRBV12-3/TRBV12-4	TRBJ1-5	CASSFRRGLRATRNQPQHF	TGTGCCAGCAGTTTTCGGCGGGGGTTAAGGGCCACACGGAATCAGCCCCAGCATTTT
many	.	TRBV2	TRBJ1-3	CASSETVLWSGNTIYF	TGTGCCAGCAGTGAAACGGTGTTGTGGTCCGGAAACACCATATATTTT
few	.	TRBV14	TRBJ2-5	CASSHFGQAEETQYF	TGTGCCAGCAGCCACTTCGGGCAGGCGGAAGAGACCCAGTACTTC
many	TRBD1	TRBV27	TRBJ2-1	CASSLPGQSSYNEQFF	TGTGCCAGCAGTCTCCCGGGACAGAGCTCCTACAATGAGCAGTTCTTC
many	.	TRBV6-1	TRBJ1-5	CASSKSAPGFSNQPQHF	TGTGCCAGCAGTAAATCTGCGCCAGGTTTTTCCAATCAGCCCCAGCATTTT
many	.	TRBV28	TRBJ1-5	CASSLGGGGAYQPQHF	TGTGCCAGCAGTTTGGGGGGTGGAGGGGCGTATCAGCCCCAGCATTTT
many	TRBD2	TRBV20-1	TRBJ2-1	CSARASGGLNEQFF	TGCAGTGCTAGAGCCAGCGGGGGACTCAATGAGCAGTTCTTC
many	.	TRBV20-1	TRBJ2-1	CSARDPGVASPNEQFF	TGCAGTGCTAGAGACCCCGGGGTAGCGTCCCCCAATGAGCAGTTCTTC
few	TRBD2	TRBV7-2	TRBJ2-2	CASSPLAGGVGELFF	TGTGCCAGCAGCCCGTTAGCGGGAGGGGTCGGGGAGCTGTTTTTT
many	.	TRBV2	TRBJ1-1	CASSGTRGESEAFF	TGTGCCAGCAGCGGAACGAGAGGGGAGTCTGAAGCTTTCTTT
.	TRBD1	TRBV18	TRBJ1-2	CASPPDRVGYTF	TGTGCCAGCCCACCAGACAGGGTGGGCTACACCTTC
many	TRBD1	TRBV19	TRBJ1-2	CASSFSSGTGGSGNYGYTF	TGTGCCAGTAGCTTTTCGTCCGGGACAGGGGGCAGCGGTAACTATGGCTACACCTTC
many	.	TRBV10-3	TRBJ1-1	CAISVGGYTEAFF	TGTGCCATCAGTGTCGGGGGCTACACTGAAGCTTTCTTT
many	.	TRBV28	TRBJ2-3	CASSLRALGDTQYF	TGTGCCAGCAGTTTACGAGCGCTCGGAGATACGCAGTATTTT
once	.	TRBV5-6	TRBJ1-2	CASSLGRLNNYGYTF	TGTGCCAGCAGCTTGGGACGGCTTAATAACTATGGCTACACCTTC
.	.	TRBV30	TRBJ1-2	CAWSAWAGGYTF	TGTGCCTGGAGTGCATGGGCAGGCGGCTACACCTTC
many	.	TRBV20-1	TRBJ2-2	CSARGPVRGVSTGELFF	TGCAGTGCTAGAGGCCCGGTCCGCGGGGTGAGCACCGGGGAGCTGTTTTTT
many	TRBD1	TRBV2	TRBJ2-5	CAGEGQGSWETQYF	TGTGCCGGAGAGGGACAGGGTAGTTGGGAGACCCAGTACTTC
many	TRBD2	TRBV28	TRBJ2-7	CASSLGTSGIYEQYF	TGTGCCAGCAGTTTAGGGACTAGCGGGATCTACGAGCAGTACTTC
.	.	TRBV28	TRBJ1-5	CASRVGLVWPSGPQHF	TGTGCCAGCAGGGTCGGGTTGGTTTGGCCCTCCGGGCCCCAGCATTTT
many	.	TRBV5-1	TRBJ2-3	CASSFGTPTDTQYF	TGCGCCAGCAGCTTCGGGACACCCACAGATACGCAGTATTTT
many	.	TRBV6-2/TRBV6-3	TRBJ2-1	CASSYWGEVNNEQFF	TGTGCCAGCAGTTACTGGGGGGAAGTCAACAATGAGCAGTTCTTC
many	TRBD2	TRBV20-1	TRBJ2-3	CSARGLSGGLLTDTQYF	TGCAGTGCTAGAGGCCTTAGCGGGGGCTTACTCACAGATACGCAGTATTTT
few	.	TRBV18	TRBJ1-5	CASSPPGGSQPQHF	TGTGCCAGCTCACCACCGGGGGGAAGTCAGCCCCAGCATTTT
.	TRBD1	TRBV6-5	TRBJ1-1	CASSYGTGGPRLSEAFF	TGTGCCAGCAGTTATGGGACAGGGGGCCCCCGATTGTCTGAAGCTTTCTTT